Listed below are T cell receptor beta chains from one sample, sequenced in a study of PD-L1 blockade in urothelial cancer. Profiled with immunoSEQ multiplex PCR; TCRdb holds only in-frame clones, not every one. The sample consists of 45,000 to 60,000 clones, approximately 90% of them appearing once. The sample was PBMCs, taken around atezolizumab (anti-PD-L1) treatment. The receptors shown here come from a man aged 55 to 70 with urothelial cancer. CDR3s include the opening cysteine and the closing phenylalanine or tryptophan. D genes are given only for firm matches. Clone size, where shown, is once, few, many, or a class for clones that have expanded.

d_call clone_size j_call v_call cdr3_nt cdr3_aa
TRBD1 . TRBJ1-2 TRBV7-2 TGTGCCAGCAGCTTAACGGGACAGGGGGCGCCGGATGGCTACACCTTC CASSLTGQGAPDGYTF
. . TRBJ1-2 TRBV6-1 TGTGCCAGCAGTGAAGCCTACGGGGGGGGTAACTATGGCTACACCTTC CASSEAYGGGNYGYTF
TRBD2 . TRBJ2-1 TRBV11-3 TGTGCCAGCAGCTTAAGAGCGGGGGGATTCAATGAGCAGTTCTTC CASSLRAGGFNEQFF
. few TRBJ1-5 TRBV6-1 TGTGCCACCTCCCAGGAGGGCAATCAGCCCCAGCATTTT CATSQEGNQPQHF
. . TRBJ1-4 TRBV6-1 TGTGCCAGCAGAAACCAGGGCAATAATGAAAAACTGTTTTTT CASRNQGNNEKLFF
. . TRBJ1-4 TRBV11-2 TGTGCCAGCAGCTTAGGTGGGCAGGGTGGTGAAAAACTGTTTTTT CASSLGGQGGEKLFF
. . TRBJ1-1 TRBV5-4 TGTGCCAGCAGCCCGGCGTTGACATCTGAAGCTTTCTTT CASSPALTSEAFF
. . TRBJ1-1 TRBV18 TGTGCCAGCTCACCACCAGGGGGGAACACTGAAGCTTTCTTT CASSPPGGNTEAFF
TRBD2 . TRBJ2-2 TRBV4-1 TGCGCCAGCAGCCCGCCTAGCGGGGGAAACACCGGGGAGCTGTTTTTT CASSPPSGGNTGELFF
TRBD2 once TRBJ2-2 TRBV11-2 TGTGCCAGCAGTACGGGACTAGCGGGGGGGAGGGCCGGGGAGCTGTTTTTT CASSTGLAGGRAGELFF
. . TRBJ2-7 TRBV6-5 TGTGCCAGCAGAATGACAGGTATCTACGAGCAGTACTTC CASRMTGIYEQYF
. . TRBJ1-3 TRBV30 TGTGCCTGGAACTCCGGGAGTGGAAACACCATATATTTT CAWNSGSGNTIYF
. . TRBJ1-2 TRBV7-3 TGTGCCAGCAGCTTAGAGGGGAGGGGTGGCTACACCTTC CASSLEGRGGYTF
. . TRBJ1-2 TRBV6-5 TGTGCCAGCAGTTACTCGAGGGTAACCTTC CASSYSRVTF
TRBD2 . TRBJ2-3 TRBV6-1 TGTGCCAGCACCCAGCGGGGGGACCGCACAGATACGCAGTATTTT CASTQRGDRTDTQYF
. . TRBJ2-7 TRBV6-5 TGTGCCAGCATTTTCGGCTACGAGCAGTACTTC CASIFGYEQYF
TRBD2 once TRBJ2-1 TRBV6-5 TGTGCCAGCAGTCCGTTTATAGCGGGGGGCGGGTGGTTCTTC CASSPFIAGGGWFF
. . TRBJ2-3 TRBV5-1 TGCGCCAGCAGCTTGTTTGGAGACCCTACAGATACGCAGTATTTT CASSLFGDPTDTQYF
. . TRBJ2-2 TRBV6-5 TGTGCCAGCAGTTACCAGGCCAGGAGGGTTCCCGGGGAGCTGTTTTTT CASSYQARRVPGELFF
TRBD1 . TRBJ1-5 TRBV6-1 TGTGCCAGCAGTTCTCAGGACAGGGGCAATCAGCCCCAGCATTTT CASSSQDRGNQPQHF
. . TRBJ2-7 TRBV7-9 TGTGCCAGCAGCCAGGGCCCTTACGAGCAGTACTTC CASSQGPYEQYF
. . TRBJ1-2 TRBV28 TGTGCCAGCAGTCCCACAACGATCGGCTACACCTTC CASSPTTIGYTF
TRBD1 . TRBJ2-2 TRBV5-1 TGCGCCAGCAGCTCAGAGCCCGGACAGGGGGCGAACACCGGGGAGCTGTTTTTT CASSSEPGQGANTGELFF
. . TRBJ2-1 TRBV28 TGTGCCAGCAGTTTATACGTAGCTGAGCAGTTCTTC CASSLYVAEQFF
TRBD1 . TRBJ1-1 TRBV7-6 TGTGCCAGCAGCCTTACAGTCGGGACAGGAGACACTGAAGCTTTCTTT CASSLTVGTGDTEAFF
. . TRBJ2-3 TRBV30 TGTGCCTGGAGCTCGACTAGTGGGGCGCAGTATTTT CAWSSTSGAQYF
TRBD2 . TRBJ2-5 TRBV10-3 TGTGCCATCATGGGCGGGGGAAAAGAGACCCAGTACTTC CAIMGGGKETQYF
. . TRBJ1-4 TRBV7-9 TGTGCCAGCAGCCCGAGGGGCAACACGGGGGGCGAAAAACTGTTTTTT CASSPRGNTGGEKLFF
. . TRBJ1-2 TRBV6-5 TGTGCCAGCAGTTACTCAGCCCAGGAAGGTCACTATGGCTACACCTTC CASSYSAQEGHYGYTF
. . TRBJ2-7 TRBV19 TGTGCCAGTAGTCTCTCGGGGGCCTACGAGCAGTACTTC CASSLSGAYEQYF
. . TRBJ2-2 TRBV29-1 TGCAGCGTCGGGGATTTAGGCGGGGAGCTGTTTTTT CSVGDLGGELFF
. . TRBJ2-6 TRBV30 TGTGCCTGGTCTGCATTCGGGTCTCGCTCTGGGGCCAACGTCCTGACTTTC CAWSAFGSRSGANVLTF
TRBD2 . TRBJ2-5 TRBV9 TGTGCCAGCAGCGTAGGGGCTAGCGGGGGGCTCCAAGAGACCCAGTACTTC CASSVGASGGLQETQYF
. . TRBJ1-2 TRBV5-4 TGTGCCAGCAGCCCCGAACAGGGATCGAACTATGGCTACACCTTC CASSPEQGSNYGYTF
. . TRBJ2-3 TRBV18 TGTGCCAGCTCACCCTCCAGGGGAGGGACAGATACGCAGTATTTT CASSPSRGGTDTQYF
TRBD1 . TRBJ1-3 TRBV18 TGTGCCAGCTCACACAACCCACAGGGGGCAAGTGGAAACACCATATATTTT CASSHNPQGASGNTIYF
TRBD1 . TRBJ2-7 TRBV27 TGTGCCAGCAGCACAGGGGCTCGTGGGGTGATTAAGCAGTACTTC CASSTGARGVIKQYF
TRBD1 . TRBJ2-5 TRBV5-1 TGCGCCAGCAGCTTGGGGGGGCGACAGGGTCGGGAGACCCAGTACTTC CASSLGGRQGRETQYF
TRBD1 . TRBJ1-4 TRBV5-1 TGCGCCAGCAGCTTGAGGGGGCAACGGAATGAAAAACTGTTTTTT CASSLRGQRNEKLFF
TRBD1 . TRBJ2-7 TRBV28 TGTGCCAGCAGTCGGACAGGTCAGACCGAGCAGTACTTC CASSRTGQTEQYF
. few TRBJ1-1 TRBV6-5 TGTGCCAGCAGTTACTCAGCACGGGGGGCCACTGAAGCTTTCTTT CASSYSARGATEAFF
TRBD2 . TRBJ2-1 TRBV9 TGTGCCAGCAGCGTAGCATTCTCGGGGACTAGCGGTCCCGTTGAGCAGTTCTTC CASSVAFSGTSGPVEQFF
. . TRBJ2-3 TRBV9 TGTGCCAGCAGCCCCATACAAAGTATGTCAGATACGCAGTATTTT CASSPIQSMSDTQYF
. once TRBJ1-1 TRBV5-1 TGCGCCAGCAGCTTGGCCGGGGGTGGCACTGAAGCTTTCTTT CASSLAGGGTEAFF
TRBD1 . TRBJ1-2 TRBV5-1 TGCGCCAGCAGCCTCCTTGTGGGACAGGGCCCTAGCTACACCTTC CASSLLVGQGPSYTF
. few TRBJ2-1 TRBV19 TGTGCCAGTAGGAGGGGGTCCTACAATGAGCAGTTCTTC CASRRGSYNEQFF
TRBD2 . TRBJ2-1 TRBV5-1 TGCGCCAGCAGCTTGGCAGCCGGGGGGACTCTCAATGAGCAGTTCTTC CASSLAAGGTLNEQFF
. . TRBJ1-6 TRBV2 TGTGCCAGCAGTGAGCAGGGGCGGTCACCCCTCCACTTT CASSEQGRSPLHF
TRBD2 . TRBJ2-1 TRBV9 TGTGCCAGCAGCGTAGAAGCGGGACTAACCGCCTACAATGAGCAGTTCTTC CASSVEAGLTAYNEQFF
. once TRBJ2-7 TRBV7-2 TGTGCCAGCAGCTTATGGCAGGGGTCATACTACGAGCAGTACTTC CASSLWQGSYYEQYF
. . TRBJ1-2 TRBV11-2 TGTGCCAGCAGCTTGTCTCGTGCAGGGAACTATGGCTACACCTTC CASSLSRAGNYGYTF
TRBD1 once TRBJ2-1 TRBV28 TGTGCCAGCAGTCCGGGACAGGGTAACCACAATGAGCAGTTCTTC CASSPGQGNHNEQFF
TRBD1 . TRBJ2-3 TRBV29-1 TGCAGCGTTCTTGACAGGGGCTCAGATACGCAGTATTTT CSVLDRGSDTQYF
. . TRBJ2-6 TRBV4-1 TGCGCCAGCAGCCAAGTCGCGTTCACTGGGGCCAACGTCCTGACTTTC CASSQVAFTGANVLTF